This paragraph covers one T cell receptor (beta chain) sequence. A junction end diverges from the germline sequence, so it may reflect a read error. CDR3 length: 13 residues. Germline loops: CDR1 SGHRS, CDR2 YFSETQ. Genomic DNA templated the TCR beta VDJ and CDR3 profiling. In TCRdb, the reads were re-called with MiXCR into one record per CDR3 protein. The data hold roughly 98,000 distinct CDR3 sequences, with about 67% observed a single time. By flow cytometry, patients selected for sequencing had shown an expansion of CD8+CD57+ cells. This sample is drawn from a study of CD8+CD57+ T cells in acquired aplastic anemia. Study-level background: Mean DNA quantity obtained from sorted CD4+ and CD8+ cells was 3.2 ug.

The chain joins TRBV5-1 to TRBJ1-1; no definite D call. Sequenced sample: sorted CD4+, CD8+, or CD8+CD57+ T cells (not recorded which) from PBMCs. The origin of this receptor is a human donor with aplastic anemia. The CDR3 region is CASSSDGNTEALF. The CDR3 DNA reads as TGCGCCAGCAGCTCGGACGGGAACACTGAAGCTCTCTTT. The whole variable domain, remainder taken from reference TRBV5-1 and TRBJ1-1, is KAGVTQTPRYLIKTRGQQVTLSCSPISGHRSVSWYQQTPGQGLQFLFEYFSETQRNKGNFPGRFSGRQFSNSRSEMNVSTLELGDSALYLCASSSDGNTEALFGQGTRLTVV.